What follows is one T cell receptor (beta chain) and its context. The target of this receptor is not known. No qualities accompany the bases; no much larger clone lies one base away. The data originate from a study of blood T cell repertoires in COVID-19 (dated by TCRdb to about 2020). Concerning the study at large: The collaborator samples originated in the United States, Italy and Spain and spanned the acute and convalescent phases of COVID-19. Deeply sampled blood TCRbeta repertoires from subjects exposed to, actively infected with, or recovered from COVID-19 were included in the dataset. Where HLA class I and class II types were available, the types were taken from metadata supplied by the sample provider, not from assay-based typing. Samples were obtained from the ongoing ImmuneRACE study (first 160 participants) and from 1,254 subjects provided by 6 global collaborators. Nearly every sample came with metadata listing a de-identified subject ID, COVID-19 status, age in years and sex. The repertoires were made available in a free public database intended to serve as a resource for research on the immune response to SARS-CoV-2. The prospective study material was composed of cDNA or gDNA derived from T cells, B-cell-depleted T cells, or PBMCs.

Reading from cysteine to phenylalanine, the CDR3 counts 16 amino acids. Just CDR3 DNA is preserved here, 48 bases in frame from base 1. Trimming takes 3 bases from V and 0 bases from J, and the germline ends sit 15 bases apart. Per the germline V gene, SGDLS is the CDR1 and YYNGEE is the CDR2. Participants in the prospective study were enrolled through a virtual design, were aged roughly 18 to 90 years, and lived in fewer than 30 United States geographic areas. In the prospective study, cohorts were assigned on the basis of participant-reported clinical history obtained from a screening survey and a study questionnaire. ImmuneRACE Cohort 3 recovered participants were defined by two consecutive negative NP/OP PCR tests, healthcare professional clearance, or symptom resolution. In the prospective study, mobile phlebotomists collected whole blood, serum and a nasopharyngeal or oropharyngeal swab from each participant. Additional blood draws and questionnaires over an approximately two-month period could optionally be provided by prospective study participants. Before DNA extraction, blood samples from the prospective study were shipped at room temperature or frozen.

TCRbeta CDR3 regions were amplified from genomic DNA by means of the immunoSEQ Assay, a bias-controlled multiplex PCR. On the authors' methods: Nucleated cell counts per sample were estimated from amplification of reference gene primers within the assay. Sequence reads were collapsed and filtered to measure the absolute abundance of every unique TCRbeta CDR3 rearrangement. For each sample, productive Simpson clonality was calculated as the square root of Simpson's diversity index across productive rearrangements. TCRdb took this table from immuneACCESS and kept in-frame rearrangements with V and J called. Such tables lack part of the clones; where checked against another copy, unresolved V genes explain under half of the gap, and the rest is unexplained. That table is the source of V, J and clone size, and D and trimming were worked out from the DNA. In this sample the table shows 200,000 to 250,000 clones, about 85% of which occur a single time. The ten biggest clones cover under 14% of the sample.

The study at large found these results: The amount of clinical and demographic metadata varied by source and participant and was provided uncurated.

Recombination joined TRBV9 with TRBJ1-2, and TRBD1 may be the D gene, going by 5 matching bases. The receptor was derived from a man under 40 who had recovered from COVID-19. Source material: PBMCs or T cells enriched from blood (not recorded which). In nucleotides, the sequence is TGTGCCAGCAGCGCCCCCGCGGCAGGGACTAACTATGGCTACACCTTC. It translates to CASSAPAAGTNYGYTF.